This T cell receptor beta chain was recorded in a study of siplizumab effects on memory and regulatory T cells. This clone occurred once. This table comes from immunoSEQ multiplex PCR, and its TCRdb copy is limited to in-frame clones, with some not included. The sample lists 87,000 or so clones; just under 90% were seen once. The CDR3 contains 14 residues. CDR1 and CDR2 from the germline V gene are MNHNS and SASEGT. The ends were cut back, 9 bases at V and 0 bases at J, with 14 bases in the middle. This rearrangement joins TRBV6-1 to TRBJ1-2; no reliable D call. The receptor was isolated from a human donor in good health. Sequencing input: CD4+ T cells sorted from blood. The CDR3 bases are TGTGCCAGTCGATTCTCGGGAGCTAACTATGGCTACACCTTC. Encoded protein: CASRFSGANYGYTF.